Listed here are 14 T cell receptor beta chains from one sample, sequenced in a study of graft-versus-host responses after intestinal transplantation. No antigen has been identified for these receptors. The data were produced by immunoSEQ multiplex PCR, yet TCRdb's version contains in-frame clones alone and is incomplete. The sample includes about 100,000 clones, under 95% of them seen just once. This specimen consisted of unstimulated CD8+ T cells sorted from spleen or lymph node cells, obtained before intestinal transplant. These receptors originate from a human donor who received an intestinal transplant.

The rearrangement links TRBV9 to TRBJ1-1; 8 nucleotides line up with TRBD1. The CDR3 is made up of 15 amino acids. The V and J ends lost 3 bases and 3 bases, in that order; junction bases with no gene match: 7. Germline assignment: CDR1 SGDLS and CDR2 YYNGEE. The CDR3, as DNA: TGTGCCAGCAGCGCCTCACAGGGGGGTTACACTGAAGCTTTCTTT. As protein: CASSASQGGYTEAFF.

The chain is built from TRBV27 and TRBJ2-7; possible D gene TRBD2, 6 bases. From germline, CDR1 is MNHEY and CDR2 SMNVEV (reference sequence). Deletions cut 0 bases from V and 4 bases from J, with 16 bases between. The CDR3 spans 16 residues. CDR3 sequence reads: CASSLSYGGQAYEQYF. The CDR3 nucleotides are TGTGCCAGCAGTTTATCATATGGAGGGCAGGCTTACGAGCAGTACTTC.

CDR3 in DNA: TGCAGTGCCCCGGGGACCTCCGAGCAGTACTTC. It translates to CSAPGTSEQYF. The chain employs TRBV20-1 and TRBJ2-7; D may be TRBD1 or TRBD2 (5 bases each). CDR1 and CDR2 from the germline V gene are DFQATT and SNEGSKA (reference sequence). CDR3 length: 11 residues. V was pared by 6 bases and J by 6 bases, with 12 bases between.

V and J are TRBV5-1 and TRBJ2-1, with D maybe TRBD1 (6 bases). CDR3 length: 17 amino acids. In germline, CDR1 is SGHRS, CDR2 YFSETQ. Trimming left V 5 bases short and J 0 bases short, with 18 bases between. Here the CDR3 DNA reads TGCGCCAGCAGATATAAACAGGGACACGTCTCCTACAATGAGCAGTTCTTC. Encoded protein: CASRYKQGHVSYNEQFF.

The rearrangement uses TRBV29-1 and TRBJ2-1, with D possibly being TRBD2 (5 bases). Looked up from germline, CDR1 is SQVTM and CDR2 is ANQGSEA. This CDR3 region has 15 residues. V gave up 1 base and J gave up 3 bases, with 13 bases separating them. CDR3 loop: CSVEVGGLYYNEQFF. In DNA, the CDR3 is TGCAGCGTTGAAGTTGGCGGGCTCTACTACAATGAGCAGTTCTTC.

The chain couples TRBV4-1 to TRBJ2-5; no definite D call. Trimming removed 3 bases at V and 1 base at J, with 15 bases between. CDR1 and CDR2 (germline): MGHRA, YSYEKL. This CDR3 is 16 amino acids long. The CDR3 sequence is CASSHKHLRIQETQYF. Written as DNA, the CDR3 is TGCGCCAGCAGCCACAAGCATCTGAGGATCCAAGAGACCCAGTACTTC.

The chain employs TRBV9 and TRBJ2-2, with D possibly matching TRBD2 (6 bases). Germline V gives CDR1 SGDLS, CDR2 YYNGEE. CDR3 length equals 14 residues. Deletions cut 4 bases from V and 7 bases from J, with 14 bases between. The CDR3 DNA sequence: TGTGCCAGCAGCCCGGGGGAACTAAGCGGGGAGCTGTTTTTT. Protein sequence: CASSPGELSGELFF.

The chain is built from TRBV19 and TRBJ2-2; 10 nucleotides align to TRBD2. Germline-derived CDR1 and CDR2 are LNHDA and SQIVND (reference sequence). Trimming removed 3 bases from V and 6 bases from J; junction bases left unmatched: 7. CDR3 length: 16 amino acids. CDR3 nucleotides: TGTGCCAGTAGTATCCTAGCGGGGGTACGGGCCGGGGAGCTGTTTTTT. This gives the protein CASSILAGVRAGELFF. The complete variable domain, with remaining parts taken from reference TRBV19 and TRBJ2-2, reads DGGITQSPKYLFRKEGQNVTLSCEQNLNHDAMYWYRQDPGQGLRLIYYSQIVNDFQKGDIAEGYSVSREKKESFPLTVTSAQKNPTAFYLCASSILAGVRAGELFFGEGSRLTVL.

The chain employs TRBV11-2 and TRBJ1-5; D is perhaps TRBD1 (5 bases). Germline V lookup: CDR1 SGHAT, CDR2 FQNNGV. V lost 4 bases and J lost 5, with 18 bases in between. The CDR3 runs to 16 residues. The CDR3 here is CASSSRGTKGDQPQHF. The CDR3 DNA sequence: TGTGCCAGCAGCTCCCGCGGCACCAAAGGGGATCAGCCCCAGCATTTT.

The rearrangement links TRBV11-2 to TRBJ2-1; 15 bases align to TRBD2. J gave up 4 bases and V 8 bases, and 3 bases lay outside the gene matches. The CDR3 runs to 15 residues. Germline assignment: CDR1 SGHAT and CDR2 FQNNGV. CDR3 sequence: CASWGLAGGYNEQFF. The DNA of the CDR3 is TGTGCCAGCTGGGGACTAGCGGGGGGTTACAATGAGCAGTTCTTC.

V usage is TRBV2 and J usage is TRBJ2-7, with a possible D match to TRBD1 (5 bases). Germline CDR1 SNHLY, CDR2 FYNNEI. The V and J ends lost 11 bases and 5 bases respectively, with 28 bases between them. The CDR3 is 16 residues long. The CDR3 DNA sequence: TGTGCCTCAACAGGAAGAAGCACTGACAGCATCCACGAGCAGTACTTC. Translating gives CASTGRSTDSIHEQYF.

This clone was counted once. The chain has TRBV6-1 and TRBJ2-3, with TRBD2 matching 16 bases. The CDR3 is made up of 14 amino acids. The V gene end was trimmed by 8 bases and the J gene end by 4 bases; junction bases not matched to a gene: 0. Germline CDR1 MNHNS, CDR2 SASEGT. As DNA, the CDR3 is TGTGCCAGCGGGACTAGCGGGGGGGCAGATACGCAGTATTTT. It translates to CASGTSGGADTQYF.

This chain links TRBV28 with TRBJ2-7; no clear D. The CDR3 is made up of 11 amino acids. Trimming left V 4 bases short and J 6 bases short, with 7 bases between. Germline V gene lookup returns CDR1 MDHEN and CDR2 SYDVKM. CDR3 loop: CASSYSREQYF. Written as DNA, the CDR3 is TGTGCCAGCAGTTACAGTCGCGAGCAGTACTTC.

The chain links TRBV4-2 to TRBJ2-1; TRBD2 aligns across 8 bases. V was pared by 1 base and J by 5 bases, with 7 bases of the junction left unmatched. Germline assignment: CDR1 LGHNA and CDR2 YNFKEQ. The CDR3 is made up of 16 amino acids. Here the CDR3 DNA reads TGTGCCAGCAGCCAAGGGTTAGCGGGGAGTCACAATGAGCAGTTCTTC. The encoded protein is CASSQGLAGSHNEQFF.